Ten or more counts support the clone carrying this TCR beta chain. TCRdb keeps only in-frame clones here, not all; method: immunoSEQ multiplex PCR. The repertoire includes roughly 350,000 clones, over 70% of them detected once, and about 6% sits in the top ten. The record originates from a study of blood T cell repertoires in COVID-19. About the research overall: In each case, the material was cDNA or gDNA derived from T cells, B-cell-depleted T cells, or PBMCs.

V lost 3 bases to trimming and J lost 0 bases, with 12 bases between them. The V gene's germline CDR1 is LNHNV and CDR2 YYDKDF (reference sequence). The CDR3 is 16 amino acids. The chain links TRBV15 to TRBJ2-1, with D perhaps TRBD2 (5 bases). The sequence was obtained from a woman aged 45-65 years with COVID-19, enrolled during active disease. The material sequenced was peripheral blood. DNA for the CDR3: TGTGCCACCAGCAGTTTAGAACGGGGCTCCTACAATGAGCAGTTCTTC. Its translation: CATSSLERGSYNEQFF.